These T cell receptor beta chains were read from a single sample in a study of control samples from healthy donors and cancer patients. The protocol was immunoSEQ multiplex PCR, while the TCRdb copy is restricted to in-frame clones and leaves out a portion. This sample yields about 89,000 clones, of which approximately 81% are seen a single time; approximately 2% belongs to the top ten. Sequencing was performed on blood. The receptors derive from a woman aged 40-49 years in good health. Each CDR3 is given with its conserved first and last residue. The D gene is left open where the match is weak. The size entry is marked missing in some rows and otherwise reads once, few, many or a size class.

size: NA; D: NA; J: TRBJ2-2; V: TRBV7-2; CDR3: CASSTRLGVSGELFF; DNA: TGTGCCAGCAGCACCCGACTAGGGGTCTCCGGGGAGCTGTTTTTT
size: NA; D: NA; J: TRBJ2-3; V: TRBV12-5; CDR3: CASGFLGGTDTQYF; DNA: TGTGCTAGTGGTTTTTTAGGGGGCACAGATACGCAGTATTTT
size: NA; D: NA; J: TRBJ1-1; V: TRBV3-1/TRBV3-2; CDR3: CASSPRGNTEAFF; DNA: TGTGCCAGCAGCCCAAGGGGGAACACTGAAGCTTTCTTT
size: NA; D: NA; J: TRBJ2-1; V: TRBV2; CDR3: CASRGFRDHGSYNEQFF; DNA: TGTGCCAGCAGGGGGTTCCGGGATCATGGCTCCTACAATGAGCAGTTCTTC
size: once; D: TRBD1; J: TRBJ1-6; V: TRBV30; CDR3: CAWRAGTGGTSPLHF; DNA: TGTGCCTGGAGAGCCGGGACAGGGGGCACTTCACCCCTCCACTTT
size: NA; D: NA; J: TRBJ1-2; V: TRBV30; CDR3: CACSPGISLTYGYTF; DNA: TGTGCCTGTTCGCCCGGGATCTCTCTTACCTATGGCTACACCTTC
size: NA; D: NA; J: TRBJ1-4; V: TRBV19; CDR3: CASSINEKLFF; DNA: TGTGCCAGTAGTATAAATGAAAAACTGTTTTTT
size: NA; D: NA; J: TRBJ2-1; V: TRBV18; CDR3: CASSPGIYNEQFF; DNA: TGTGCCAGCTCACCGGGGATATACAATGAGCAGTTCTTC
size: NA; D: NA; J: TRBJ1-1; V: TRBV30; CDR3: CAWSVGSEAFF; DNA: TGTGCCTGGAGTGTTGGTTCTGAAGCTTTCTTT
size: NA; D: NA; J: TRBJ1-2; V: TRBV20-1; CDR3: CSAPHSYGYTF; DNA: TGCAGTGCTCCCCATTCCTATGGCTACACCTTC
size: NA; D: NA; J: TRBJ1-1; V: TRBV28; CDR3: CASRSGTQEAFF; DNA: TGTGCCAGCAGGTCCGGGACGCAAGAAGCTTTCTTT
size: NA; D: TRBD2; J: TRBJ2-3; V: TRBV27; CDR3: CASSFLGLAGAATDTQYF; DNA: TGTGCCAGCAGTTTCTTAGGACTAGCGGGGGCAGCCACAGATACGCAGTATTTT
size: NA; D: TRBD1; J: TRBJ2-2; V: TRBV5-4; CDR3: CASSYRTGQGAGELFF; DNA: TGTGCCAGCAGCTACCGGACGGGACAGGGTGCCGGGGAGCTGTTTTTT
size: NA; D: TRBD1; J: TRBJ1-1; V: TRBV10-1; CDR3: CASSDRRQGMAFF; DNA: TGCGCCAGCAGTGACCGGCGACAGGGGATGGCTTTCTTT
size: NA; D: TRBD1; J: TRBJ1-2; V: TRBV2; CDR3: CASRGGTRDRAGYTF; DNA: TGTGCCAGCAGGGGCGGAACCCGGGACAGGGCTGGCTACACCTTC
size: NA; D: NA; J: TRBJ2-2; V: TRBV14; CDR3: CASSQRNLGTGELFF; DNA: TGTGCCAGCAGCCAGAGGAATTTGGGCACCGGGGAGCTGTTTTTT
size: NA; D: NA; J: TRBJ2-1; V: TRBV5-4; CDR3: CASSLAPGDEQFF; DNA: TGTGCCAGCAGCTTGGCCCCTGGGGATGAGCAGTTCTTC
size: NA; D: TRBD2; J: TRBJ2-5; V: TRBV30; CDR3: CAWSSGGDQETQYF; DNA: TGTGCCTGGAGTTCGGGGGGGGACCAAGAGACCCAGTACTTC
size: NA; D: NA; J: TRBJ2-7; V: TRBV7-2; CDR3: CASSLEVGGYEQYF; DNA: TGTGCCAGCAGCTTAGAGGTGGGAGGCTACGAGCAGTACTTC
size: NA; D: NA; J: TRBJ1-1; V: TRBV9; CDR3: CASSVDRGPNTEAFF; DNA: TGTGCCAGCAGCGTAGATCGGGGCCCGAACACTGAAGCTTTCTTT
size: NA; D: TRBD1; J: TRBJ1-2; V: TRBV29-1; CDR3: CSVLTGAEGYTF; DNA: TGCAGCGTTCTTACAGGGGCAGAAGGCTACACCTTC
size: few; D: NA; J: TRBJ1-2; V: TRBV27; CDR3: CASSLQGYGYTF; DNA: TGTGCCAGCAGTTTACAGGGCTATGGCTACACCTTC
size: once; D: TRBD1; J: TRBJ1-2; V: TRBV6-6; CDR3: CASRKSTGGARGYTF; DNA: TGTGCCAGCAGAAAATCAACAGGGGGCGCGCGGGGCTACACCTTC
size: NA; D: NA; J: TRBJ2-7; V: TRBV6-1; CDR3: CASSEAWAPFEQYF; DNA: TGTGCCAGCAGTGAGGCCTGGGCCCCCTTTGAGCAGTACTTC
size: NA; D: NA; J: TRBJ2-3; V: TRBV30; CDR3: CAWSDTERTSTDTQYF; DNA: TGTGCCTGGAGTGATACGGAGCGGACTAGCACAGATACGCAGTATTTT
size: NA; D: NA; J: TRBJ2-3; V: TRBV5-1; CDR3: CASSAAGNGDTQYF; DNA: TGCGCCAGCAGCGCCGCGGGAAACGGAGATACGCAGTATTTT
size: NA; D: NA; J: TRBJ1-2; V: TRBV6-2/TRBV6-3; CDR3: CASSRQVSGYTF; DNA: TGTGCCAGCAGTCGACAGGTGTCGGGCTACACCTTC
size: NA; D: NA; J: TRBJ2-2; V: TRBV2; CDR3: CASRQGGTGELFF; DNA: TGTGCCAGCAGACAGGGGGGGACCGGGGAGCTGTTTTTT
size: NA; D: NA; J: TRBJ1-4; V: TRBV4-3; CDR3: CASSQVVPTNEKLFF; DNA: TGCGCCAGCAGCCAAGTTGTTCCAACTAATGAAAAACTGTTTTTT
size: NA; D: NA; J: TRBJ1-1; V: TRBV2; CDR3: CASSEQGRTEAFF; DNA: TGTGCCAGCAGTGAACAGGGTCGCACTGAAGCTTTCTTT
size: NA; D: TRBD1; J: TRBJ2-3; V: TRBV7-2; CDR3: CASSGQVGWTDTQYF; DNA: TGTGCCAGCAGCGGACAGGTCGGGTGGACAGATACGCAGTATTTT
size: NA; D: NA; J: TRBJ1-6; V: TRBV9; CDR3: CASSVRDANSPLHF; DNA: TGTGCCAGCAGCGTAAGGGATGCGAATTCACCCCTCCACTTT
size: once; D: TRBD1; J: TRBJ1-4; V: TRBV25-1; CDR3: CASSESLTGGSEKLFF; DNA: TGTGCCAGCAGTGAATCCCTGACAGGGGGCTCTGAAAAACTGTTTTTT
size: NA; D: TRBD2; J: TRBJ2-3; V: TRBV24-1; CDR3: CATSDPSGGRADTQYF; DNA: TGTGCCACCAGTGATCCTAGCGGGGGGCGCGCAGATACGCAGTATTTT
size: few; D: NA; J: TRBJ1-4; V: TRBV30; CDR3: CAWKVVPNEKLFF; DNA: TGTGCCTGGAAAGTTGTACCTAATGAAAAACTGTTTTTT
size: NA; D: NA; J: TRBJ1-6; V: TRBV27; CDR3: CASSQLLNSPLHF; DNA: TGTGCCAGCAGTCAGCTCCTTAATTCACCCCTCCACTTT
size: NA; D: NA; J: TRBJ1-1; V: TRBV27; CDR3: CASSPAGVMNTEAFF; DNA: TGTGCCAGCAGTCCGGCAGGGGTCATGAACACTGAAGCTTTCTTT
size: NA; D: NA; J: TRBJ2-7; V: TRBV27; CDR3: CASSLYEGSYEQYF; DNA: TGTGCCAGCAGTTTATATGAGGGCTCCTACGAGCAGTACTTC
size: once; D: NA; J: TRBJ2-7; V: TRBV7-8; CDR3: CASSPGWASYEQYF; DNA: TGTGCCAGCAGCCCGGGTTGGGCCTCCTACGAGCAGTACTTC
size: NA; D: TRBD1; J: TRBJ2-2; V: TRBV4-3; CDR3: CASSQWDRHTGELFF; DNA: TGCGCCAGCAGCCAATGGGACAGGCATACCGGGGAGCTGTTTTTT
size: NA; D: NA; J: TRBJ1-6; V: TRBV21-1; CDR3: CASPHDRPYNSPLHF; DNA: TGTGCCAGTCCGCATGACAGGCCCTATAATTCACCCCTCCACTTT
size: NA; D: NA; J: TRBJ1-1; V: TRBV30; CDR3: CAWSVGGHTEAFF; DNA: TGTGCCTGGAGTGTTGGGGGGCACACTGAAGCTTTCTTT
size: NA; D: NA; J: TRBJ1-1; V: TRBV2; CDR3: CASSEFGGGTEAFF; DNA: TGTGCCAGCAGTGAATTCGGAGGGGGCACTGAAGCTTTCTTT
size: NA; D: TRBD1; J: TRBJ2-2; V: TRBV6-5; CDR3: CASSRTGRNGELFF; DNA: TGTGCCAGCTCGCGGACAGGGAGGAACGGGGAGCTGTTTTTT
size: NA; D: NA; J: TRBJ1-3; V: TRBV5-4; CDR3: CASSKQGISGNTIYF; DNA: TGTGCCAGCAGCAAACAGGGAATCTCTGGAAACACCATATATTTT
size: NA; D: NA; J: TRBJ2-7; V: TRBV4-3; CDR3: CASSQMLMGGYEQYF; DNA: TGCGCCAGCAGCCAAATGCTGATGGGGGGCTACGAGCAGTACTTC
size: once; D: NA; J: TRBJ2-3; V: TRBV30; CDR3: CAWTKLEGDTQYF; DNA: TGTGCCTGGACCAAGCTCGAGGGAGATACGCAGTATTTT
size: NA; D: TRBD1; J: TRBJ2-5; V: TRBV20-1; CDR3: CSASPWDRAQETQYF; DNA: TGCAGTGCTAGTCCCTGGGACAGGGCGCAAGAGACCCAGTACTTC
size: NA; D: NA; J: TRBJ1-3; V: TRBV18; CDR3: CASSLGSRNTIYF; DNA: TGTGCCAGCTCACTGGGTTCTCGAAACACCATATATTTT
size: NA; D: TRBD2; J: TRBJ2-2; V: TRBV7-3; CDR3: CASSPSREGGVGTGELFF; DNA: TGTGCCAGCAGCCCCTCTCGGGAGGGTGGCGTTGGCACCGGGGAGCTGTTTTTT
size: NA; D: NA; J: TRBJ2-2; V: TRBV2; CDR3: CASKASENTGELFF; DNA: TGTGCCAGCAAAGCTTCGGAGAACACCGGGGAGCTGTTTTTT
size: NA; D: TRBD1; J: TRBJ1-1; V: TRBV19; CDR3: CASSPGTGGTAFF; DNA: TGTGCCAGTAGTCCCGGGACAGGGGGCACAGCTTTCTTT
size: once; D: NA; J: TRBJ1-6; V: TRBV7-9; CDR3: CASSLDRNPNSPLHF; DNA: TGTGCCAGCAGCTTAGACCGCAATCCTAATTCACCCCTCCACTTT
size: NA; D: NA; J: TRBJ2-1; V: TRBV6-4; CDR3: CASSDSLEGGEQFF; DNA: TGTGCCAGCAGTGACTCCCTGGAGGGAGGAGAGCAGTTCTTC